Each of the 10 T cell receptor beta chains below was sequenced from the same sample in a study of blood T cell repertoires in COVID-19. The assay was immunoSEQ multiplex PCR, and TCRdb's table has in-frame clones only and misses some. The table lists 350,000 or so clones, over 70% of them singletons, with 3% in the top ten. The sequencing input was peripheral blood. These TCRs come from a man aged 30-40 years with active or convalescent COVID-19.

This rearrangement joins TRBV6-6 to TRBJ2-1; D gene ambiguous. The CDR3 runs to 12 residues. Per the germline V gene, CDR1 is MNHNY and CDR2 is SVGAGI (reference sequence). V lost 7 bases, J lost 7 bases, and 11 bases lay in between. The DNA of the CDR3 is TGTGCCAGCACCGTACACGGGAATGAGCAGTTCTTC. Translating gives CASTVHGNEQFF.

There are a few counts of this clone. The chain carries TRBV4-3 and TRBJ1-1; a possible D gene is TRBD1 (6 bases). V was trimmed by 4 bases and J by 0 bases, leaving 9 bases between them. Germline loops: CDR1 LGHNA, CDR2 YSLEER. The CDR3 consists of 14 residues. The CDR3 reads CASSLGTLNTEAFF. Written as DNA, the CDR3 is TGCGCCAGCAGCCTGGGGACATTGAACACTGAAGCTTTCTTT.

V usage is TRBV20-1 and J usage is TRBJ2-1, with D possibly matching TRBD1 (5 bases). Germline V gene lookup returns CDR1 DFQATT and CDR2 SNEGSKA (reference sequence). V was pared by 3 bases and J by 5 bases, with 8 bases between. This CDR3 has 12 amino acids. DNA for the CDR3: TGCAGTGCTAGTAGGGGCCACAATGAGCAGTTCTTC. Translation: CSASRGHNEQFF.

V usage is TRBV4-3 and J usage is TRBJ2-7; maybe TRBD1 (6 bases). V was clipped by 0 bases and J by 2 bases, with 11 bases between them. The CDR3 sequence is 15 residues long. Germline V gives CDR1 LGHNA, CDR2 YSLEER. The CDR3 DNA reads TGCGCCAGCAGCCAAGATACAAAGGGGGCCTACGAGCAGTACTTC. Its translation: CASSQDTKGAYEQYF.

The rearrangement joins TRBV14 to TRBJ2-3; tentative D call: TRBD2 (7 bases). V lost 1 base and J 6 bases, leaving 14 bases between the germline ends. There are 15 residues in the CDR3. Germline lookup yields CDR1 SGHDN and CDR2 FVKESK. CDR3 amino acids: CASSQVAGAGDTQYF. CDR3 bases: TGTGCCAGCAGCCAAGTTGCGGGGGCCGGGGATACGCAGTATTTT.

V and J are TRBV7-6 and TRBJ1-1; TRBD1 aligns across 10 bases. J was trimmed by 0 bases and V by 3 bases; bases with no gene match: 4. Germline V lookup: CDR1 SGHVS, CDR2 FNYEAQ. The CDR3 is made up of 16 amino acids. CDR3 DNA: TGTGCCAGCAGCTTGTCGGGACAGGGGCTGAACACTGAAGCTTTCTTT. Translated, it gives CASSLSGQGLNTEAFF.

The rearrangement uses TRBV3-1 (or the pseudogene TRBV3-2) and TRBJ2-1; D is perhaps TRBD1 (7 bases). This CDR3 has 16 residues. Trimming cost V 1 base and J 4 bases, with 14 bases left between them. Germline CDR1 LGHDT, CDR2 YNNKEL (reference sequence). The CDR3 DNA is TGTGCCAGCAGCCAAGGTTCGCCAGGGGGGTACAATGAGCAGTTCTTC. Protein sequence: CASSQGSPGGYNEQFF.

V gene TRBV24-1 combines with J gene TRBJ2-1; 8 bases map to TRBD2. With V trimmed by 4 bases and J by 3 bases, 7 bases remained unmatched. The CDR3 covers 16 residues. The V gene's germline CDR1 is KGHDR and CDR2 SFDVKD. This chain's CDR3 is CATSDPGGAYYNEQFF. The CDR3 DNA follows: TGTGCCACCAGTGACCCGGGGGGGGCTTACTACAATGAGCAGTTCTTC.

The chain carries TRBV19 and TRBJ1-3; D gene uncertain. Germline-derived CDR1 and CDR2 are LNHDA and SQIVND (reference sequence). The CDR3 extends over 16 amino acids. The V end lost 5 bases, the J end lost 0 bases, and 14 bases lay between the germline ends. CDR3 in DNA: TGTGCCAGTAGTCCTCAGGTTTTCCTCTCTGGAAACACCATATATTTT. It codes for CASSPQVFLSGNTIYF. Full variable domain (remainder filled in from reference TRBV19 and TRBJ1-3): DGGITQSPKYLFRKEGQNVTLSCEQNLNHDAMYWYRQDPGQGLRLIYYSQIVNDFQKGDIAEGYSVSREKKESFPLTVTSAQKNPTAFYLCASSPQVFLSGNTIYFGEGSWLTVV.

The V call is TRBV29-1, the J call TRBJ2-7, with D perhaps TRBD1 (5 bases). CDR1 and CDR2 from the germline V gene are SQVTM and ANQGSEA. V dropped 1 base and J dropped 3 bases, with 7 bases sitting between them. This CDR3 has 12 amino acids. CDR3 protein: CSVEGGGYEQYF. In DNA, the CDR3 is TGCAGCGTTGAAGGGGGCGGCTACGAGCAGTACTTC.